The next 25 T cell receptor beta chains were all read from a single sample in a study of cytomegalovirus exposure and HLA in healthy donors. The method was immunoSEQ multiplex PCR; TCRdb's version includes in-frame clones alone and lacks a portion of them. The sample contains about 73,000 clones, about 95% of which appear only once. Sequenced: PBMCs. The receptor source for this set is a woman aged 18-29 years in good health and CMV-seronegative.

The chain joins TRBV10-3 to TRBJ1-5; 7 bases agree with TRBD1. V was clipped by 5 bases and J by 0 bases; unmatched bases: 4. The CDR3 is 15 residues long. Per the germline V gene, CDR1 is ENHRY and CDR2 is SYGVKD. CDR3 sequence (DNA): TGTGCCATCAGTAAGGACAGGATTAGCAATCAGCCCCAGCATTTT. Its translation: CAISKDRISNQPQHF.

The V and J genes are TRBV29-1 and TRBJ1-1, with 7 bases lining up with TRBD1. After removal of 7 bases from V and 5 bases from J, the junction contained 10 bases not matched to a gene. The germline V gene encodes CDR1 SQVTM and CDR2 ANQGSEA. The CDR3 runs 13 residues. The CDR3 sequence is CSAETGSGTEAFF. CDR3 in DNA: TGCAGCGCCGAGACAGGGTCGGGGACTGAAGCTTTCTTT.

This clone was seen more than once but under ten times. CDR3 residues: CASSSRSGASSYEQYF. As DNA, the CDR3 is TGTGCCAGCAGCTCACGTAGCGGGGCAAGCTCCTACGAGCAGTACTTC. J is TRBJ2-7 and V is TRBV13; the match to TRBD2 covers 8 bases. In germline, CDR1 is PRHDT, CDR2 FYEKMQ (reference sequence). V gave up 4 bases and J gave up 0 bases; unmatched junction bases: 8. The CDR3 sequence is 16 residues long. Supplemented by reference TRBV13 and TRBJ2-7, the full variable domain reads AAGVIQSPRHLIKEKRETATLKCYPIPRHDTVYWYQQGPGQDPQFLISFYEKMQSDKGSIPDRFSAQQFSDYHSELNMSSLELGDSALYFCASSSRSGASSYEQYFGPGTRLTVT.

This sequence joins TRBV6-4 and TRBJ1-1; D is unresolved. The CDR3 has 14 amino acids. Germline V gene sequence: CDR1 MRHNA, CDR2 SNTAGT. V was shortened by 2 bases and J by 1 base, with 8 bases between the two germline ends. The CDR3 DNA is TGTGCCAGCAGTGACAGAGACAAGAACACTGAAGCTTTCTTT. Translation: CASSDRDKNTEAFF.

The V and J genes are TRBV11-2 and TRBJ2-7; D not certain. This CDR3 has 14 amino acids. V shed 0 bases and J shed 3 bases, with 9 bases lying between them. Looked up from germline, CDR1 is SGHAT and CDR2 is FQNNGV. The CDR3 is CASSLDGPDYEQYF. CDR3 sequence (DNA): TGTGCCAGCAGCTTAGATGGGCCAGACTACGAGCAGTACTTC.

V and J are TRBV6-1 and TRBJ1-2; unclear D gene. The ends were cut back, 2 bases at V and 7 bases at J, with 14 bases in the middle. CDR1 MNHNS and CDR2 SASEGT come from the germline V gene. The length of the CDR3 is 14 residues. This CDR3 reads CASSENEEIGGYTF. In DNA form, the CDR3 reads TGTGCCAGCAGTGAAAACGAGGAAATCGGTGGCTACACCTTC.

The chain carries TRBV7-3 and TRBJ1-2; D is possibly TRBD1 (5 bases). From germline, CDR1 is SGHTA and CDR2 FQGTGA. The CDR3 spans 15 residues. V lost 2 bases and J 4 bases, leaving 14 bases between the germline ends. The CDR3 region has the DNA TGTGCCAGCAGCTTATCCGGGGGGTCCCCCTATGGCTACACCTTC. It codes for CASSLSGGSPYGYTF.

For the CDR3, the DNA is TGTGCCAGCAGCCGACAGTCCCTGAACACTGAAGCTTTCTTT. Amino acid sequence: CASSRQSLNTEAFF. The V call is TRBV4-2, the J call TRBJ1-1, with TRBD1 as a possible D gene (5 bases). The CDR3 consists of 14 residues. Trimming took 4 bases from V and 0 from J, leaving 9 bases between them. Germline V lookup: CDR1 LGHNA, CDR2 YNFKEQ.

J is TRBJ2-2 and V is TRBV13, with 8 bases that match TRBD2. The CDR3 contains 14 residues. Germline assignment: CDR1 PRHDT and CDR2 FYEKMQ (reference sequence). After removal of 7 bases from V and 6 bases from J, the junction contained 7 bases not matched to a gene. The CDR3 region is CASMLRGGPGELFF. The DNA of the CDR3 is TGTGCCAGCATGCTCCGCGGGGGGCCCGGGGAGCTGTTTTTT.

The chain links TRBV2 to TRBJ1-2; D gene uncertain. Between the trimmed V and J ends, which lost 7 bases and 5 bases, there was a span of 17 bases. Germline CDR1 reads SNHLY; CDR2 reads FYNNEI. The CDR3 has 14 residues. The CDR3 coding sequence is TGTGCCAGCAAGGGCCCGTTGGGAGATTATGGCTACACCTTC. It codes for CASKGPLGDYGYTF.

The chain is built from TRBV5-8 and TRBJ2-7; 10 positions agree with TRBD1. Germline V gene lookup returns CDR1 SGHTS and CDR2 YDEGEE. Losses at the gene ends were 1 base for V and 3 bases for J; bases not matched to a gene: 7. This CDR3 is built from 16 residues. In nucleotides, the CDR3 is TGTGCCAGCAGCTTGCGGCGGGGACAGGGGAACTACGAGCAGTACTTC. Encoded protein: CASSLRRGQGNYEQYF.

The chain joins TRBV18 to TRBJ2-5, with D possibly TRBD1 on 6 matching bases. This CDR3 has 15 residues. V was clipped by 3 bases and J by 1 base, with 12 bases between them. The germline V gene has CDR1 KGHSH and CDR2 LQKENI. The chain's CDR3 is CASSPLQGFQETQYF. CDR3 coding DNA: TGTGCCAGCTCACCTCTACAGGGCTTCCAAGAGACCCAGTACTTC.

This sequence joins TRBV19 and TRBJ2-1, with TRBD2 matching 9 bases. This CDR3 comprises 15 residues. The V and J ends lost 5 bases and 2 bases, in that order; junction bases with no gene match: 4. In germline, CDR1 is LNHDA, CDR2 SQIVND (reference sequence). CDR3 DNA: TGTGCCAGTAGTCCAGGACTAGCGACCTACAATGAGCAGTTCTTC. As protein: CASSPGLATYNEQFF. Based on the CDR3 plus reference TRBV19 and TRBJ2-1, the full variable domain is DGGITQSPKYLFRKEGQNVTLSCEQNLNHDAMYWYRQDPGQGLRLIYYSQIVNDFQKGDIAEGYSVSREKKESFPLTVTSAQKNPTAFYLCASSPGLATYNEQFFGPGTRLTVL.

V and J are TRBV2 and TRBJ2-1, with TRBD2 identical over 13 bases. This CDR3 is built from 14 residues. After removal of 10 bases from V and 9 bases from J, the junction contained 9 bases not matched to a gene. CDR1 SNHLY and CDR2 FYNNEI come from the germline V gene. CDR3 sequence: CATILRTSGSEQFF. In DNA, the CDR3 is TGTGCCACCATTCTTAGGACTAGCGGGAGTGAGCAGTTCTTC.

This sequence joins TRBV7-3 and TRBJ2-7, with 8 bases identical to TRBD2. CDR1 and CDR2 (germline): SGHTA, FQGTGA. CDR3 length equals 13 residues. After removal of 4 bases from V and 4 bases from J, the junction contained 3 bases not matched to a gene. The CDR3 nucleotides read TGTGCCAGCAGCTCCGGCGGGGGGTACGAGCAGTACTTC. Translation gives CASSSGGGYEQYF.

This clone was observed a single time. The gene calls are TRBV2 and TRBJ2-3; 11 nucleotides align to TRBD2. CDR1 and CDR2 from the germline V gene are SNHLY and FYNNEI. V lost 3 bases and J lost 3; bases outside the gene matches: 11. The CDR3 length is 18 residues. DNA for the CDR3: TGTGCCAGCAGTGATTCTTCGTTAGCGGGAGGGCGGACAGATACGCAGTATTTT. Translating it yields CASSDSSLAGGRTDTQYF.

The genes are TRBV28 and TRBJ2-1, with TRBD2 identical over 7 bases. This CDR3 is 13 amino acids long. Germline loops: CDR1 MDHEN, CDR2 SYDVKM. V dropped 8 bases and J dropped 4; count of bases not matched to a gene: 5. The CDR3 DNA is TGTGCCAGCGTACCTAGCGGATACAATGAGCAGTTCTTC. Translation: CASVPSGYNEQFF.

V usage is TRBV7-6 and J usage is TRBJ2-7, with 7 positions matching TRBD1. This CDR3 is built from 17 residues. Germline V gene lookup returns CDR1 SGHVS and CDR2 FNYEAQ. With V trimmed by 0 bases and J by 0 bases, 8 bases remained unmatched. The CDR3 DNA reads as TGTGCCAGCAGCTTAGCGACAGGGACAAGGAGCTCCTACGAGCAGTACTTC. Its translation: CASSLATGTRSSYEQYF. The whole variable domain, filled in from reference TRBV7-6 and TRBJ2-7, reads GAGVSQSPRYKVTKRGQDVALRCDPISGHVSLYWYRQALGQGPEFLTYFNYEAQQDKSGLPNDRFSAERPEGSISTLTIQRTEQRDSAMYRCASSLATGTRSSYEQYFGPGTRLTVT.

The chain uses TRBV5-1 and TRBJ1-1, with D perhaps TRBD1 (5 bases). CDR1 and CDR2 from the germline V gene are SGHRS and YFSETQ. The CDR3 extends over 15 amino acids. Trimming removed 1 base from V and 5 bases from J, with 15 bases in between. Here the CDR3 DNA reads TGCGCCAGCAGCTTGCTGCTCGCGGGGGATACTGAAGCTTTCTTT. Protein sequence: CASSLLLAGDTEAFF.

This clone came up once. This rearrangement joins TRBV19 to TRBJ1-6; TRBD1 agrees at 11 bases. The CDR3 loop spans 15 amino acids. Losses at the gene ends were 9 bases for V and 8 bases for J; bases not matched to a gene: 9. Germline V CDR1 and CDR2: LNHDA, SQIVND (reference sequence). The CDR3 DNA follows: TGTGCCAGCCAACCCCGGACAGGGGGCCATTCACCCCTCCACTTT. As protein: CASQPRTGGHSPLHF. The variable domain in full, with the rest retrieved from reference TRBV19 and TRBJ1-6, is DGGITQSPKYLFRKEGQNVTLSCEQNLNHDAMYWYRQDPGQGLRLIYYSQIVNDFQKGDIAEGYSVSREKKESFPLTVTSAQKNPTAFYLCASQPRTGGHSPLHFGNGTRLTVT.

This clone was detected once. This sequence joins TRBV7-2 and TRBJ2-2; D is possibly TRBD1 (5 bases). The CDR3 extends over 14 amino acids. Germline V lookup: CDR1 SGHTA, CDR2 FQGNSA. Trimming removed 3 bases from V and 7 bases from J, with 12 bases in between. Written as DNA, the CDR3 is TGTGCCAGCAGCTTTTTTGGGGCGATCGGGGAGCTGTTTTTT. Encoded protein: CASSFFGAIGELFF.

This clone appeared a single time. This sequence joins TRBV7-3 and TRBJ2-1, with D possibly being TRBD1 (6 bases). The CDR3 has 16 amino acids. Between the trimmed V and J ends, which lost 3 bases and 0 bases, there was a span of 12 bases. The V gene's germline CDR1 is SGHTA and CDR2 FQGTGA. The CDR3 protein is CASSFDTGSSYNEQFF. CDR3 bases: TGTGCCAGCAGCTTTGACACAGGGAGCTCCTACAATGAGCAGTTCTTC. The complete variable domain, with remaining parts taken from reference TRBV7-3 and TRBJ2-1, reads GAGVSQTPSNKVTEKGKYVELRCDPISGHTALYWYRQSLGQGPEFLIYFQGTGAADDSGLPNDRFFAVRPEGSVSTLKIQRTERGDSAVYLCASSFDTGSSYNEQFFGPGTRLTVL.

The CDR3 region is CATSREPLWDSYSNQPQHF. For the CDR3, the DNA is TGTGCCACCAGCAGAGAACCCCTCTGGGACAGTTATAGCAATCAGCCCCAGCATTTT. The chain joins TRBV15 to TRBJ1-5; 7 nucleotides agree with TRBD1. CDR1 is LNHNV, CDR2 YYDKDF, per germline (reference sequence). The CDR3 is 19 amino acids. V shed 0 bases, J shed 0 bases, and the junction held 11 bases outside the gene matches. Based on the CDR3 plus reference TRBV15 and TRBJ1-5, the full variable domain is DAMVIQNPRYQVTQFGKPVTLSCSQTLNHNVMYWYQQKSSQAPKLLFHYYDKDFNNEADTPDNFQSRRPNTSFCFLDIRSPGLGDTAMYLCATSREPLWDSYSNQPQHFGDGTRLSIL.

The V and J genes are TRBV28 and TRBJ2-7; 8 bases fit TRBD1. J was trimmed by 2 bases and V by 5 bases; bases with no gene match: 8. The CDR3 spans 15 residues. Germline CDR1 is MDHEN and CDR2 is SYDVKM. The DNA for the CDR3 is TGTGCCAGCAGTCTCACCCAGGGGGCGGCCTACGAGCAGTACTTC. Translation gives CASSLTQGAAYEQYF.

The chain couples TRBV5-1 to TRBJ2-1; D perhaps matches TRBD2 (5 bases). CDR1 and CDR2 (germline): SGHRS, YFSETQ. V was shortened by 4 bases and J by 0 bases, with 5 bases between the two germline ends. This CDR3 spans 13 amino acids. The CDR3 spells CASSGSSYNEQFF. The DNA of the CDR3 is TGCGCCAGCAGCGGGAGCTCCTACAATGAGCAGTTCTTC.